These T cell receptor beta chains were read from a single sample in a study of shared clonotypes between healthy human individuals. The table came from immunoSEQ multiplex PCR; TCRdb's copy has only in-frame clones and leaves some out. Among hundreds of thousands of clones listed, around 78% were seen once. Sequencing was performed on PBMCs. The receptors were gathered from a woman aged 40 to 50 in good health. Some clones in this sample may be carry-over from other donors' samples. Both conserved end residues are part of each CDR3. D genes are given only for firm matches. Clone size appears in some rows only: once, few, many, or a class for an expanded clone.

J gene: TRBJ1-1
clone size: -
V gene: TRBV7-8
D gene: -
CDR3 DNA: TGTGCCAGCAGCTTAGCCCAGGGGTACACTGAAGCTTTCTTT
CDR3 protein: CASSLAQGYTEAFF

J gene: TRBJ2-7
clone size: -
V gene: TRBV6-5
D gene: -
CDR3 DNA: TGTGCCAGCAGTTACTCGAGAGGGTTCTACGAGCAGTACTTC
CDR3 protein: CASSYSRGFYEQYF

J gene: TRBJ1-5
clone size: -
V gene: TRBV5-1
D gene: -
CDR3 DNA: TGCGCCAGCAGCGCGGACCCTAATCAGCCCCAGCATTTT
CDR3 protein: CASSADPNQPQHF

J gene: TRBJ2-3
clone size: -
V gene: TRBV19
D gene: -
CDR3 DNA: TGTGCCAGTAGTACAGGGTCAGGAGATACGCAGTATTTT
CDR3 protein: CASSTGSGDTQYF

J gene: TRBJ1-1
clone size: -
V gene: TRBV9
D gene: -
CDR3 DNA: TGTGCCAGCAGCCCCGGTCTGGGTGTGGGGAAAAACACTGAAGCTTTCTTT
CDR3 protein: CASSPGLGVGKNTEAFF

J gene: TRBJ2-1
clone size: -
V gene: TRBV27
D gene: TRBD2
CDR3 DNA: TGTGCCAGCAGTAAGCGACTAGCGGGAAGGACCTACAATGAGCAGTTCTTC
CDR3 protein: CASSKRLAGRTYNEQFF

J gene: TRBJ2-6
clone size: -
V gene: TRBV5-4
D gene: -
CDR3 DNA: TGTGCCAGCAGCTTGGCAGGCCCTGGGGCCAACGTCCTGACTTTC
CDR3 protein: CASSLAGPGANVLTF

J gene: TRBJ1-1
clone size: -
V gene: TRBV5-1
D gene: -
CDR3 DNA: TGCGCCAGCAGCTCGCTAAGGGGCACTGAAGCTTTCTTT
CDR3 protein: CASSSLRGTEAFF

J gene: TRBJ2-3
clone size: -
V gene: TRBV9
D gene: -
CDR3 DNA: TGTGCCAGCAGCGTAGGGGGAGGGGGTCCAGATACGCAGTATTTT
CDR3 protein: CASSVGGGGPDTQYF

J gene: TRBJ2-7
clone size: -
V gene: TRBV11-2
D gene: TRBD1
CDR3 DNA: TGTGCCAGCAGCCCTCGCGGGGGACAGGGGGACGAGCAGTACTTC
CDR3 protein: CASSPRGGQGDEQYF

J gene: TRBJ1-5
clone size: -
V gene: TRBV6-6
D gene: TRBD1
CDR3 DNA: TGTGCCAGCAGGACACCAGGGGGGAACAATCAGCCCCAGCATTTT
CDR3 protein: CASRTPGGNNQPQHF

J gene: TRBJ2-3
clone size: -
V gene: TRBV30
D gene: -
CDR3 DNA: TGTGCCTGGAGTGTAGGTATGGCCGTGGATACGCAGTATTTT
CDR3 protein: CAWSVGMAVDTQYF

J gene: TRBJ1-2
clone size: -
V gene: TRBV2
D gene: -
CDR3 DNA: TGTGCCAGCAGTGTTGGCAGCTATGGCTACACCTTC
CDR3 protein: CASSVGSYGYTF

J gene: TRBJ1-1
clone size: -
V gene: TRBV27
D gene: TRBD1
CDR3 DNA: TGTGCCAGCAGTTTAATCCGGGACAGAGGGAACACTGAAGCTTTCTTT
CDR3 protein: CASSLIRDRGNTEAFF

J gene: TRBJ1-2
clone size: -
V gene: TRBV19
D gene: -
CDR3 DNA: TGTGCCAGTAGTATTAAAACTTCGCATGGCTACACCTTC
CDR3 protein: CASSIKTSHGYTF

J gene: TRBJ2-5
clone size: -
V gene: TRBV7-9
D gene: -
CDR3 DNA: TGTGCCAGCAGCTTACGGGGGCTGGAGACCCAGTACTTC
CDR3 protein: CASSLRGLETQYF

J gene: TRBJ2-7
clone size: -
V gene: TRBV19
D gene: TRBD1
CDR3 DNA: TGTGCCAGTAGTGCGACAGGGATAGGGTCCTACGAGCAGTACTTC
CDR3 protein: CASSATGIGSYEQYF

J gene: TRBJ2-3
clone size: -
V gene: TRBV9
D gene: -
CDR3 DNA: TGTGCCAGCAGCGTAGTCCCAGGGGAGGCAGATACGCAGTATTTT
CDR3 protein: CASSVVPGEADTQYF

J gene: TRBJ1-3
clone size: few
V gene: TRBV30
D gene: TRBD1
CDR3 DNA: TGTGCCTGGAAACATCCGGGACAGGGGCCTGAATCTGGAAACACCATATATTTT
CDR3 protein: CAWKHPGQGPESGNTIYF

J gene: TRBJ2-7
clone size: -
V gene: TRBV10-1
D gene: -
CDR3 DNA: TGCGCCAGCGGGGGGCGGTACGAGCAGTACTTC
CDR3 protein: CASGGRYEQYF

J gene: TRBJ1-4
clone size: -
V gene: TRBV2
D gene: -
CDR3 DNA: TGTGCCAGCAGACGGGGCGGCGTTCTGTTTTTT
CDR3 protein: CASRRGGVLFF

J gene: TRBJ1-5
clone size: -
V gene: TRBV28
D gene: TRBD1
CDR3 DNA: TGTGCCAGCAGTTTTCGGGACAGAGACCATAGCAATCAGCCCCAGCATTTT
CDR3 protein: CASSFRDRDHSNQPQHF

J gene: TRBJ2-1
clone size: -
V gene: TRBV18
D gene: -
CDR3 DNA: TGTGCCAGCTCACCAATGGCGGGCCCCTACAATGAGCAGTTCTTC
CDR3 protein: CASSPMAGPYNEQFF

J gene: TRBJ1-3
clone size: -
V gene: TRBV11-2
D gene: -
CDR3 DNA: TGTGCCAGCAGGTCTAAACCCCGAAACACCATATATTTT
CDR3 protein: CASRSKPRNTIYF

J gene: TRBJ1-3
clone size: few
V gene: TRBV4-1
D gene: -
CDR3 DNA: TGCGCCAGCAGCCAAGAAGGACAGAGAAACACCATATATTTT
CDR3 protein: CASSQEGQRNTIYF

J gene: TRBJ1-2
clone size: once
V gene: TRBV28
D gene: -
CDR3 DNA: TGTGCCAGCAGTACGACAGGCTACCCCACTAACTATGGCTACACCTTC
CDR3 protein: CASSTTGYPTNYGYTF

J gene: TRBJ1-6
clone size: few
V gene: TRBV4-1
D gene: TRBD1
CDR3 DNA: TGCGCCAGCAGCCAAGATTTAGGGGGCGGCGATTCACCCCTCCACTTT
CDR3 protein: CASSQDLGGGDSPLHF

J gene: TRBJ2-7
clone size: -
V gene: TRBV5-1
D gene: TRBD2
CDR3 DNA: TGCGCCAGCAGCTTGGAGGTGGTAGCGGGAACCAACGAGCAGTACTTC
CDR3 protein: CASSLEVVAGTNEQYF

J gene: TRBJ2-7
clone size: -
V gene: TRBV6-1
D gene: -
CDR3 DNA: TGTGCCAGCGAATCCGTAGTCTCCTACGAGCAGTACTTC
CDR3 protein: CASESVVSYEQYF

J gene: TRBJ2-7
clone size: few
V gene: TRBV30
D gene: TRBD2
CDR3 DNA: TGTGCCTGGAGTCTACATGTGACTAGCGGTTCCTACGAGCAGTACTTC
CDR3 protein: CAWSLHVTSGSYEQYF

J gene: TRBJ2-5
clone size: -
V gene: TRBV28
D gene: -
CDR3 DNA: TGTGCCAGCAGCCCAACGGCCTGGACCCAGAGGGAGACCCAGTACTTC
CDR3 protein: CASSPTAWTQRETQYF

J gene: TRBJ2-2
clone size: few
V gene: TRBV7-3
D gene: -
CDR3 DNA: TGTGCCAGCAGCCTCGACACGGGTTCTGTAAGGGAGCTGTTTTTT
CDR3 protein: CASSLDTGSVRELFF

J gene: TRBJ2-3
clone size: -
V gene: TRBV7-9
D gene: -
CDR3 DNA: TGTGCCAGCAGCTCTGCGGGTAGAGGAGATACGCAGTATTTT
CDR3 protein: CASSSAGRGDTQYF

J gene: TRBJ2-4
clone size: -
V gene: TRBV2
D gene: -
CDR3 DNA: TGTGCCAGCAGTCCGCAGGGACCACTAGCCAAAAACATTCAGTACTTC
CDR3 protein: CASSPQGPLAKNIQYF

J gene: TRBJ2-7
clone size: -
V gene: TRBV5-4
D gene: TRBD2
CDR3 DNA: TGTGCCAGCAGCTTCGGACTAGCGGGATCCTACGAGCAGTACTTC
CDR3 protein: CASSFGLAGSYEQYF

J gene: TRBJ2-5
clone size: -
V gene: TRBV5-1
D gene: TRBD1
CDR3 DNA: TGCGCCAGCAGGACAGGGGCCAAACAAGAGACCCAGTACTTC
CDR3 protein: CASRTGAKQETQYF

J gene: TRBJ2-7
clone size: -
V gene: TRBV6-1
D gene: TRBD1
CDR3 DNA: TGTGCCAGCAACCCGACAGGGGGCTACGAGCAGTACTTC
CDR3 protein: CASNPTGGYEQYF

J gene: TRBJ2-1
clone size: -
V gene: TRBV7-8
D gene: TRBD1
CDR3 DNA: TGTGCCAGCAGCGTCAGTGGGACAGGGTACAATGAGCAGTTCTTC
CDR3 protein: CASSVSGTGYNEQFF

J gene: TRBJ2-2
clone size: -
V gene: TRBV4-1
D gene: -
CDR3 DNA: TGCGCCAGCAGCCAAGTCCCAGCCCCAGGGCCGTACACCGGGGAGCTGTTTTTT
CDR3 protein: CASSQVPAPGPYTGELFF

J gene: TRBJ2-5
clone size: -
V gene: TRBV18
D gene: -
CDR3 DNA: TGTGCCAGCTCACCCCTTAGTGGAGGAGAGACCCAGTACTTC
CDR3 protein: CASSPLSGGETQYF

J gene: TRBJ1-5
clone size: -
V gene: TRBV5-1
D gene: TRBD1
CDR3 DNA: TGCGCCAGCAGCGCGGACAGGGGCGGTCAGCCCCAGCATTTT
CDR3 protein: CASSADRGGQPQHF

J gene: TRBJ2-7
clone size: -
V gene: TRBV7-2
D gene: TRBD2
CDR3 DNA: TGTGCCAGCACCATTCGGGCGGGAGTGGGTGAGCAGTACTTC
CDR3 protein: CASTIRAGVGEQYF

J gene: TRBJ1-2
clone size: -
V gene: TRBV9
D gene: -
CDR3 DNA: TGTGCCAGCAGCGTAGAGGCGGCCCCTGGGTATGGCTACACCTTC
CDR3 protein: CASSVEAAPGYGYTF

J gene: TRBJ2-3
clone size: -
V gene: TRBV12-5
D gene: -
CDR3 DNA: TGTGCTAGTGGTTTCATAGCGGAGAACCGCACAGATACGCAGTATTTT
CDR3 protein: CASGFIAENRTDTQYF

J gene: TRBJ2-7
clone size: -
V gene: TRBV6-5
D gene: -
CDR3 DNA: TGTGCCAGCAGTTCTAGCCCAGGGGAGGGAGGCCACGAGCAGTACTTC
CDR3 protein: CASSSSPGEGGHEQYF

J gene: TRBJ2-1
clone size: few
V gene: TRBV6-4
D gene: TRBD2
CDR3 DNA: TGTGCCAGCAGCCGGGAGGAGTTCTATGAGCAGTTCTTC
CDR3 protein: CASSREEFYEQFF

J gene: TRBJ1-3
clone size: once
V gene: TRBV27
D gene: TRBD1
CDR3 DNA: TGTGCCAGCAGTTTAGGCAGGGGGTTAGGAAACACCATATATTTT
CDR3 protein: CASSLGRGLGNTIYF

J gene: TRBJ1-1
clone size: -
V gene: TRBV10-3
D gene: TRBD1
CDR3 DNA: TGTGCCATCAGTGGGCAGGGGGACACTGAAGCTTTCTTT
CDR3 protein: CAISGQGDTEAFF

J gene: TRBJ2-1
clone size: -
V gene: TRBV10-3
D gene: -
CDR3 DNA: TGTGCCATCAGTGAGCACGGTCGCTCTGGGAAGAACTCCTACAATGAGCAGTTCTTC
CDR3 protein: CAISEHGRSGKNSYNEQFF

J gene: TRBJ1-1
clone size: -
V gene: TRBV5-1
D gene: -
CDR3 DNA: TGCGCCAGCAGCTTGGAACTAGGTAGGAACACTGAAGCTTTCTTT
CDR3 protein: CASSLELGRNTEAFF

J gene: TRBJ1-1
clone size: many
V gene: TRBV30
D gene: -
CDR3 DNA: TGTGCCTGGATTACTTACACTGAAGCTTTCTTT
CDR3 protein: CAWITYTEAFF